The entry that follows covers one T cell receptor beta chain sequence. The investigators reverse transcribed all of the isolated RNA, so they sequenced expressed TCRB transcripts. Repertoires were generated with immunoSEQ multiplex PCR, while TCRdb's copy carries only in-frame clones and drops some. Of about 900,000 clones listed, 17% are singletons. This sample stems from a study of beta chain features in type 1 diabetes. Across the whole study: Sorted cells examined across all samples numbered about 110,000,000.

Sequenced sample: naive CD4+ T cells from blood. The receptor's source is a woman between 18 and 29 years old in good health.

This CDR3 is CASTSGSYEQYF. For the CDR3, the DNA is TGTGCCAGCACCTCAGGGAGCTACGAGCAGTACTTC. The genes are TRBV28 and TRBJ2-7; D could derive from TRBD1 or TRBD2 (5 bases each). Germline CDR1 is MDHEN and CDR2 is SYDVKM. The CDR3 totals 12 residues. Trimming removed 7 bases at V and 3 bases at J, with 10 bases between.